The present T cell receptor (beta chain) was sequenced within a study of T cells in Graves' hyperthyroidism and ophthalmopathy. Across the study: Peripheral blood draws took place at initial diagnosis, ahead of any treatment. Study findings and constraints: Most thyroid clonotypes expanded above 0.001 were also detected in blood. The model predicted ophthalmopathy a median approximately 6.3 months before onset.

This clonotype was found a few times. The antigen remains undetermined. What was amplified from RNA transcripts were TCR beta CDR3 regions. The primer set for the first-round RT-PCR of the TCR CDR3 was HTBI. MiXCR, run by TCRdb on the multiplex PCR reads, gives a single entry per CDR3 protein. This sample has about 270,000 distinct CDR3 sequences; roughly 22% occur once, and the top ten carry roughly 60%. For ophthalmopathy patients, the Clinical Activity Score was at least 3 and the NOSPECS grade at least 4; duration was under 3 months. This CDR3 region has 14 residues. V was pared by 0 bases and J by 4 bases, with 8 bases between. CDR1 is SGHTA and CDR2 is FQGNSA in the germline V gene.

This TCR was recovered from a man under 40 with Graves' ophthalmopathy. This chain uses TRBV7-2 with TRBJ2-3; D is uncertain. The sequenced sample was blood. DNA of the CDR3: TGTGCCAGCAGCTTAGCGCCAGATCCAGATACGCAGTATTTT. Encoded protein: CASSLAPDPDTQYF.